The source of this TCR beta chain is a study of shared clonotypes between healthy human individuals. The study, taken as a whole, reports: Generally, estimated richness proved larger in naive subsets than it did in memory subsets.

CDR1 and CDR2 from the germline V gene are SEHNR and FQNEAQ (reference sequence). The V and J ends lost 5 bases and 1 base respectively, with 11 bases between them. CDR3 size: 14 residues. This clone was observed a few times. What it recognizes is unknown. A deep-level run was used for the assay. The repertoire was sequenced with immunoSEQ multiplex PCR; TCRdb's copy has only in-frame clones and lacks some. The sample holds some 200,000 clones, 60% to 75% seen once. The clonotype originates from a man under 40 in good health. The chain joins TRBV7-9 to TRBJ2-5; unclear D gene. Sequences were obtained from memory CD4+ T cells sorted from blood. Subset defined: CD45RA-negative fraction. CDR3 sequence reads: CASSISSGQETQYF. In nucleotides, the CDR3 is TGTGCCAGCAGCATATCAAGTGGCCAAGAGACCCAGTACTTC.